This T cell receptor (beta chain) was recovered during a study of blood T cell repertoires in COVID-19. Study information: Italy, Spain and the United States were the sources of the convalescent and acute COVID-19 samples.

Method: immunoSEQ multiplex PCR; TCRdb's copy keeps in-frame clones and lacks some. The sample carries some 50,000 clones, more than 70% recorded once. Germline-derived CDR1 and CDR2 are LGHDT and YNNKEL (reference sequence). Unmatched junction bases numbered 4, after V lost 3 bases and J lost 1 base. The CDR3 is 15 residues long. The material sequenced was peripheral blood. The sequence derives from a woman in her sixties or seventies with acute or convalescent COVID-19. V is TRBV3-1 (or the pseudogene TRBV3-2) and J is TRBJ1-1, with 8 bases fitting TRBD1. The DNA of the CDR3 is TGTGCCAGCAGCCAGATAGGACAGGGGAACACTGAAGCTTTCTTT. This encodes CASSQIGQGNTEAFF.